What follows describes a single TCR beta chain. This specimen belongs to a study of blood T cell repertoires in COVID-19. Study overall: Acute-phase and convalescent COVID-19 samples originated in the United States, Italy and Spain. T cells, B-cell-depleted T cells, or PBMCs provided the cDNA or gDNA that served as material.

V was clipped by 5 bases and J by 2 bases, with 10 bases between them. Germline V gene data show CDR1 as SGHVS and CDR2 as FQNEAQ. The CDR3 covers 14 residues. Assay used: immunoSEQ multiplex PCR; TCRdb lists only in-frame clones, some missing. The sample carries under 250,000 clones, around 86% recorded once. Specimen: peripheral blood. The sequence was collected from a woman between 55 and 75 years old who had recovered from COVID-19. The J gene is TRBJ1-5, the V gene TRBV7-8; D remains ambiguous. CDR3 in amino acids: CASSLGLGNQPQHF. The CDR3 DNA reads as TGTGCCAGCAGCCTCGGTTTGGGCAATCAGCCCCAGCATTTT.